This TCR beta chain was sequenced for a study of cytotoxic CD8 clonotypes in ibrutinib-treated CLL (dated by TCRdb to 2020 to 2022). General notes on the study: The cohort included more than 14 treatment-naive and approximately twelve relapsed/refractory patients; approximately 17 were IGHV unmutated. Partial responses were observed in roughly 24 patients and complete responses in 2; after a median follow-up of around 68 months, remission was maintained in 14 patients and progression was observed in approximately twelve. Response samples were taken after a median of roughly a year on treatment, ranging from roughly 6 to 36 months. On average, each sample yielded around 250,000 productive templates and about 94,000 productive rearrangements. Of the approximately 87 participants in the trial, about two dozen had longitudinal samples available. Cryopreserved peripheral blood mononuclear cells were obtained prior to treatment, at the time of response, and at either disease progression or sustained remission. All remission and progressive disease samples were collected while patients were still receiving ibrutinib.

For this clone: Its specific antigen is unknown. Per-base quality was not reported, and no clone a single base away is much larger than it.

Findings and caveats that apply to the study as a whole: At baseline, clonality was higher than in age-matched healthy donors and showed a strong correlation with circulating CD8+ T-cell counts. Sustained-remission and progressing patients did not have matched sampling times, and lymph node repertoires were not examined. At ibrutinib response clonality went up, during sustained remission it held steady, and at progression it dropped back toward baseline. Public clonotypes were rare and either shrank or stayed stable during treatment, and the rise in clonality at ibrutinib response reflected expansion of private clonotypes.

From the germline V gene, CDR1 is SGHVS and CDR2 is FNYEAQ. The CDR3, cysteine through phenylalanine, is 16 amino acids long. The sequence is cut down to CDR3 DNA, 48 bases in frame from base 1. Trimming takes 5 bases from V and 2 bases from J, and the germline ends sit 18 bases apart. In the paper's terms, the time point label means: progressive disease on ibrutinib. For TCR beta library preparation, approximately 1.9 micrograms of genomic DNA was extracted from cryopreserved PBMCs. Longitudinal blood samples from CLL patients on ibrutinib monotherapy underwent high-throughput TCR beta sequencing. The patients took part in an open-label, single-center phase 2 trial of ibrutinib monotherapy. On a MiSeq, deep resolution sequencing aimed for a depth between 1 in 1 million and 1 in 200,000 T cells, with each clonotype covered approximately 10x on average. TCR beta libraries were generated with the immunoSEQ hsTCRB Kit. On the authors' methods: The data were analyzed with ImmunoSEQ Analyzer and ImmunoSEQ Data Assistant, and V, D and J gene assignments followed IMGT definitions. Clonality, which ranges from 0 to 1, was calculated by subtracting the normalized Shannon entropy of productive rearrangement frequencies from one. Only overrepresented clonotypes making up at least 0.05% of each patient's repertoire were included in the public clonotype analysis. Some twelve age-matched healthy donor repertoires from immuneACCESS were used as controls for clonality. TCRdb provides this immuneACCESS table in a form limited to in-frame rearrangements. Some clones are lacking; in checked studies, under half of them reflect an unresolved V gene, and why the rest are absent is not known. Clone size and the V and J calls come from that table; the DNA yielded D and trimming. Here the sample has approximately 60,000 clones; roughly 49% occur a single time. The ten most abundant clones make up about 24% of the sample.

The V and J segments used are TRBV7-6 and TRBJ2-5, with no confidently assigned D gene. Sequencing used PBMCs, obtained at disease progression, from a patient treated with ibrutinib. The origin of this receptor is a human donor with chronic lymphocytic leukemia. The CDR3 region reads CASSDGWMWAQETQYF. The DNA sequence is TGTGCCAGCAGCGACGGCTGGATGTGGGCGCAAGAGACCCAGTACTTC.